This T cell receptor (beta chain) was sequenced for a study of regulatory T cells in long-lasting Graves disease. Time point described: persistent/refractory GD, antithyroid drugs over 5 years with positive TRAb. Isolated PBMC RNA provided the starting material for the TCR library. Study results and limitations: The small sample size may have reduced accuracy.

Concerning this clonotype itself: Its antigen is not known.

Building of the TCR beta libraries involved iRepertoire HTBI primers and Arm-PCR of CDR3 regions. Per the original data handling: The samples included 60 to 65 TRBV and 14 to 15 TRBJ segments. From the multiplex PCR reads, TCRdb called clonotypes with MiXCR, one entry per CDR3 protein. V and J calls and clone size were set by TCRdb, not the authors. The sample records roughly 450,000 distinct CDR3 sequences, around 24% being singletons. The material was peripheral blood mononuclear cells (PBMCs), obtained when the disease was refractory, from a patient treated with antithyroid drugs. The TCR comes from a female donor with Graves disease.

The CDR3, as DNA: TGTGCCAGCAGTTACTCGATTGTTCATGGGGGCTACACCTTC. This codes for CASSYSIVHGGYTF. The V and J genes are TRBV6-5 and TRBJ1-2; D remains unclear. Trimming pared 0 bases from V and 8 bases from J, leaving 13 bases between. This CDR3 contains 14 residues. In germline, CDR1 is MNHEY, CDR2 SVGAGI.